Each of the 18 T cell receptor beta chains below was sequenced from the same sample in a study of T cell repertoires in cytomegalovirus infection. These receptors lack a known antigen. TCRdb called the reads again in MiXCR, with one record for every CDR3 protein. Seen here are approximately 990,000 distinct CDR3 sequences, about a third observed once, and the top ten hold 13%. Sequencing used cultured CD8+ T cells from PBMCs, obtained from culture after CMV antigen stimulation. These receptors came from a human donor in good health (CMV status not recorded). Some clones in this sample may be carry-over from other donors' samples.

The sample holds a few counts of this clonotype. The V call is TRBV6-2 or TRBV6-3, the J call TRBJ2-7, with 8 positions matching TRBD2. J lost 1 base, V lost 2 bases, and 1 base had no gene match. This CDR3 has 14 amino acids. The germline V gene has CDR1 MNHEY and CDR2 SVGEGT. The CDR3 loop reads CASSYPGGSYEQYV. In nucleotides, the CDR3 is TGTGCCAGCAGTTACCCGGGGGGGTCCTACGAGCAGTACGTC.

The CDR3 spells CASSTGHMYEQYF. CDR3 in DNA: TGTGCCAGTAGTACGGGACACATGTACGAGCAGTACTTC. This rearrangement joins TRBV19 to TRBJ2-7, with D tentatively TRBD1 (6 bases). CDR3 length: 13 amino acids. The V and J ends lost 4 bases and 4 bases respectively, with 11 bases between them. Per the germline V gene, CDR1 is LNHDA and CDR2 is SQIVND (reference sequence).

The chain couples TRBV6-1 to TRBJ1-1, with a weak D call TRBD1 (5 bases). Germline-derived CDR1 and CDR2 are MNHNS and SASEGT. Trimming cost V 4 bases and J 5 bases, with 23 bases left between them. This CDR3 comprises 17 residues. CDR3 sequence (DNA): TGTGCCAGCAGTGGAGTAGAAGGGGCCGGAAGAGGGACTGAAGCTTTCTTT. It encodes CASSGVEGAGRGTEAFF.

This clonotype was seen only a few times. The chain employs TRBV7-9 and TRBJ2-1; 9 positions agree with TRBD1. The ends lost 6 bases at V and 4 bases at J; junction bases unmatched: 13. Per germline, CDR1 SEHNR and CDR2 FQNEAQ (reference sequence). This CDR3 is built from 17 residues. The CDR3 DNA reads as TGTGCCAGCAGATCGAAATTGATACAGGGGGCTTACAATGAGCAGTTCTTC. This sequence encodes CASRSKLIQGAYNEQFF.

V usage is TRBV29-1 and J usage is TRBJ2-2; tentatively, D is TRBD2 (5 bases). Between the trimmed V and J ends, which lost 8 bases and 0 bases, there was a span of 19 bases. The CDR3 has 16 amino acids. CDR1 is SQVTM, CDR2 ANQGSEA, per germline. The CDR3: CSCVGLDTSNTGELFF. DNA for the CDR3: TGCAGCTGTGTTGGACTTGACACATCGAACACCGGGGAGCTGTTTTTT.

The CDR3 is CASSDGLKGTLGNTIYF. The CDR3 nucleotides are TGTGCCAGCAGCGACGGACTTAAAGGGACGTTGGGAAACACCATATATTTT. The chain links TRBV7-9 to TRBJ1-3, with D perhaps TRBD1 (5 bases). V dropped 5 bases and J dropped 4 bases, with 21 bases sitting between them. CDR1 is SEHNR, CDR2 FQNEAQ, per germline (reference sequence). The CDR3 totals 17 residues.

This chain joins TRBV6-5 and TRBJ2-7, with D perhaps matching TRBD1 or TRBD2 (5 bases each). Germline V CDR1 and CDR2: MNHEY, SVGAGI. V was pared by 6 bases and J by 1 base, with 16 bases between. The CDR3 consists of 15 residues. The CDR3 protein is CASSSGRDGSYEQYF. The CDR3 region has the DNA TGTGCCAGCAGCTCAGGCCGGGACGGGTCCTACGAGCAGTACTTC.

This clonotype was detected a few times. The chain employs TRBV6-2 or TRBV6-3 and TRBJ2-1, with D unresolved. This CDR3 comprises 15 residues. Germline CDR1 MNHEY, CDR2 SVGEGT. The ends were cut back, 2 bases at V and 2 bases at J, with 10 bases in the middle. The CDR3 bases are TGTGCCAGCAGTTACGTCCAGGAAACCTACAATGAGCAGTTCTTC. Its translation: CASSYVQETYNEQFF.

This clonotype was seen a handful of times. The chain recombines TRBV29-1 with TRBJ2-1; TRBD1 agrees at 9 bases. Trimming took 0 bases from V and 7 from J; bases not matched to a gene: 7. This CDR3 spans 15 amino acids. The germline gives CDR1 SQVTM, CDR2 ANQGSEA. The CDR3 is CSVEDGTGFVNEQFF. The CDR3 coding sequence is TGCAGCGTTGAAGATGGGACAGGGTTTGTTAATGAGCAGTTCTTC.

This chain uses TRBV7-9 with TRBJ2-1; D call uncertain. V was clipped by 1 base and J by 4 bases, with 23 bases between them. This CDR3 has 19 amino acids. Germline assignment: CDR1 SEHNR and CDR2 FQNEAQ (reference sequence). The CDR3 DNA reads TGTGCCAGCAGCTTAGTCTTCGTACTGGGAAAACCTAAGTACAATGAGCAGTTCTTC. It codes for CASSLVFVLGKPKYNEQFF.

This clonotype showed up many times. One end of the junction is discordant with germline, which a read error may explain. The chain couples TRBV5-1 to TRBJ2-7; D may match TRBD1 or TRBD2 (5 bases each). Germline lookup yields CDR1 SGHRS and CDR2 YFSETQ. This CDR3 region has 14 residues. CDR3 sequence: CASSLGTGAYEQYF. CDR3 DNA sequence: TGTGCCAGCAGCTTGGGGACCGGAGCGTACGAGCAGTACTTC.

This clonotype was counted at least ten times. In DNA form, the CDR3 reads TGTGCCAGCAGCGCCCTCGGGCGGGGGGAGCCCACCGGGGAGCTGTTTTTT. It specifies CASSALGRGEPTGELFF. The V gene is TRBV7-9, the J gene TRBJ2-2; 8 bases are shared with TRBD2. CDR1 is SEHNR and CDR2 is FQNEAQ in the germline V gene (reference sequence). J gave up 4 bases and V 5 bases, and 12 bases lay outside the gene matches. This CDR3 is 17 amino acids long.

This clonotype was recorded only once. This chain links TRBV7-3 with TRBJ1-3, with D perhaps TRBD1 (6 bases). This CDR3 contains 15 residues. Per germline, CDR1 SGHTA and CDR2 FQGTGA. Trimming shortened V by 5 bases and J by 0 bases, and 11 bases separated the two germline ends. The CDR3 bases are TGTGCCAGCAGCACAGGACAGAGCTCTGGAAACACCATATATTTT. Translation gives CASSTGQSSGNTIYF.

This clonotype was detected a few times. The chain uses TRBV6-4 and TRBJ2-1, with a tentative D call TRBD1 (6 bases). CDR1 is MRHNA and CDR2 is SNTAGT in the germline V gene. CDR3 length equals 14 residues. V lost 4 bases and J 8 bases, leaving 15 bases between the germline ends. The CDR3 bases are TGTGCCAGCAGTGGTCTCCTACAGGGTCATGAGCAGTTCTTC. As protein: CASSGLLQGHEQFF.

There are many counts of this clonotype. This chain joins TRBV7-6 and TRBJ1-6; 9 bases map to TRBD1. The CDR3 extends over 17 amino acids. CDR1 is SGHVS and CDR2 is FNYEAQ in the germline V gene. V shed 5 bases, J shed 0 bases, and the junction held 5 bases outside the gene matches. Here the CDR3 DNA reads TGTGCCAGCAGCCGGGACAGGGTTTTCTCCTATAATTCACCCCTCCACTTT. Encoded protein: CASSRDRVFSYNSPLHF. Full variable domain (outside the CDR3, taken from reference TRBV7-6 and TRBJ1-6): GAGVSQSPRYKVTKRGQDVALRCDPISGHVSLYWYRQALGQGPEFLTYFNYEAQQDKSGLPNDRFSAERPEGSISTLTIQRTEQRDSAMYRCASSRDRVFSYNSPLHFGNGTRLTVT.

V gene TRBV6-2 or TRBV6-3 combines with J gene TRBJ2-5, with 9 bases lining up with TRBD2. Germline V lookup: CDR1 MNHEY, CDR2 SVGEGT. After removal of 5 bases from V and 0 bases from J, the junction contained 13 bases not matched to a gene. CDR3 length: 18 residues. The CDR3 reads CASSHLSTSGRYQETQYF. The CDR3 DNA reads TGTGCCAGCAGTCACCTCTCGACTAGCGGCCGGTACCAAGAGACCCAGTACTTC.

The table lists this clonotype with a few counts. The chain employs TRBV20-1 and TRBJ2-5, with D perhaps TRBD1 (8 bases). The germline V gene encodes CDR1 DFQATT and CDR2 SNEGSKA (reference sequence). V was trimmed by 7 bases and J by 6 bases, leaving 33 bases between them. The CDR3 is made up of 18 amino acids. CDR3 in amino acids: CSVAGWTGSSRAEKTQYF. The CDR3 bases are TGCAGTGTAGCGGGTTGGACAGGGTCCTCCCGGGCTGAGAAGACCCAGTACTTC.

A few counts support this clonotype. The chain uses TRBV5-1 and TRBJ2-4, with 7 positions matching TRBD2. Germline V gene sequence: CDR1 SGHRS, CDR2 YFSETQ. V lost 4 bases and J lost 5; bases outside the gene matches: 12. CDR3 size: 16 residues. The CDR3 spells CASSLRTSGMENIQYF. The DNA of the CDR3 is TGCGCCAGCAGCCTCAGGACTAGTGGAATGGAAAACATTCAGTACTTC. The variable domain in full, with the rest retrieved from reference TRBV5-1 and TRBJ2-4, is KAGVTQTPRYLIKTRGQQVTLSCSPISGHRSVSWYQQTPGQGLQFLFEYFSETQRNKGNFPGRFSGRQFSNSRSEMNVSTLELGDSALYLCASSLRTSGMENIQYFGAGTRLSVL.